Listed here are 5 T cell receptor beta chains from one sample, sequenced in a study of shared clonotypes between healthy human individuals. TCRdb's copy holds only in-frame clones and misses some; the assay was immunoSEQ multiplex PCR. The data contain fewer than 1.6 million clones, approximately 98.5% of them singletons. The sequenced material came from naive CD4+ T cells sorted from blood. Subset denoted: CD45RA+ positively selected. Receptors originate from a man aged 25 to 40 in good health.

This chain uses TRBV4-1 with TRBJ2-7, with 9 bases identical to TRBD1. Germline values: CDR1 MGHRA, CDR2 YSYEKL. Losses at the gene ends were 2 bases for V and 2 bases for J; bases not matched to a gene: 4. The CDR3 has 15 amino acids. CDR3 sequence: CASSQTGTGTYEQYF. The CDR3 DNA is TGCGCCAGCAGCCAAACCGGGACAGGGACCTACGAGCAGTACTTC.

This rearrangement joins TRBV28 to TRBJ1-5; D gene ambiguous. Trimming removed 3 bases at V and 6 bases at J, with 12 bases between. Germline loops: CDR1 MDHEN, CDR2 SYDVKM. This CDR3 is 14 amino acids long. The CDR3 is CASSFSAPGQPQHF. CDR3 nucleotides: TGTGCCAGCAGTTTTTCCGCCCCAGGTCAGCCCCAGCATTTT.

The V gene is TRBV27, the J gene TRBJ1-1; D is ambiguous. CDR1 is MNHEY, CDR2 SMNVEV, per germline (reference sequence). CDR3 size: 12 residues. V lost 10 bases and J lost 4, with 13 bases in between. CDR3 sequence reads: CATRVRGTEAFF. Written as DNA, the CDR3 is TGTGCCACCCGGGTCCGGGGCACTGAAGCTTTCTTT.

V and J are TRBV18 and TRBJ1-1; no reliable D call. Germline V gene data show CDR1 as KGHSH and CDR2 as LQKENI. Trimming cost V 3 bases and J 3 bases, with 20 bases left between them. The CDR3 length is 17 residues. CDR3 bases: TGTGCCAGCTCACCTCCCAACCCCGGGTTGGCGGACACTGAAGCTTTCTTT. It is translated as CASSPPNPGLADTEAFF. Full variable domain (missing parts from reference TRBV18 and TRBJ1-1): NAGVMQNPRHLVRRRGQEARLRCSPMKGHSHVYWYRQLPEEGLKFMVYLQKENIIDESGMPKERFSAEFPKEGPSILRIQQVVRGDSAAYFCASSPPNPGLADTEAFFGQGTRLTVV.

V and J are TRBV4-1 and TRBJ2-4; 13 bases fit TRBD2. The ends lost 4 bases at V and 0 bases at J; junction bases unmatched: 6. Germline-derived CDR1 and CDR2 are MGHRA and YSYEKL. The CDR3 is 18 residues long. CDR3 DNA sequence: TGCGCCAGCAGCCTTACTAGCGGGAGGGATGGAGCCAAAAACATTCAGTACTTC. This translates into CASSLTSGRDGAKNIQYF.